A single T cell receptor beta chain is shown here with its context. Its antigen is unknown. Those who donated were healthy HIV-negative adults, with no recent acute infections or vaccinations reported. These data come from a study of shared clonotypes between healthy human individuals. Study results and caveats: Sampling was confined to blood; repertoires within tissues likely differ. Large depth notwithstanding, sorted-subset sequencing proved incomplete by rarefaction.

The data were produced by immunoSEQ multiplex PCR, yet TCRdb's version contains in-frame clones alone and is incomplete. The data show about 1,500,000 clones, roughly 96% seen once. The V segment lost 4 bases and the J segment 5 bases; nucleotides outside the gene matches: 2. Germline values: CDR1 MNHNS, CDR2 SASEGT. This CDR3 contains 13 residues. This TCR was sampled from a man under 40 in good health. The specimen sequenced was naive CD4+ T cells sorted from blood. Subset given: CD45RA+ positively selected. This chain uses TRBV6-1 with TRBJ2-5; TRBD2 aligns across 9 bases. The CDR3 nucleotides read TGTGCCAGCAGTGGGACTAGCGTGGAGACCCAGTACTTC. Amino acid sequence: CASSGTSVETQYF.